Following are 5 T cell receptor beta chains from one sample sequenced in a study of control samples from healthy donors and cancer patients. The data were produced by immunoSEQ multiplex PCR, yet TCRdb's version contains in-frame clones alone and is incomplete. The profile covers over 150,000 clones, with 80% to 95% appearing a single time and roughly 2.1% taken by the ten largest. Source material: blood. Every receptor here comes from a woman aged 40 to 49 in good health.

This CDR3 reads CASSVGGPSVSTDTQYF. CDR3 DNA sequence: TGTGCCAGCAGCGTAGGGGGACCCTCAGTTAGCACAGATACGCAGTATTTT. The rearrangement links TRBV9 to TRBJ2-3; D may match TRBD1 or TRBD2 (5 bases each). Trimming cost V 0 bases and J 0 bases, with 14 bases left between them. This CDR3 contains 17 residues. Looked up from germline, CDR1 is SGDLS and CDR2 is YYNGEE.

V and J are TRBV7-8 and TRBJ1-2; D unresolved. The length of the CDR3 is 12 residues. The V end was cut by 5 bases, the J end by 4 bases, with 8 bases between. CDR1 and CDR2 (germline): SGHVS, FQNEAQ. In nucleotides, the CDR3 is TGTGCCAGCAGCCTCGGCCCCTATGGCTACACCTTC. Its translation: CASSLGPYGYTF.

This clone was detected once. CDR3 bases: TGTGCCAGCGGACAGGGAGGGAGGGCTGAAGCTTTCTTT. Its translation: CASGQGGRAEAFF. The rearrangement uses TRBV2 and TRBJ1-1, with 8 bases matching TRBD1. V lost 8 bases and J lost 6; bases outside the gene matches: 8. The CDR3 is 13 amino acids. Germline lookup yields CDR1 SNHLY and CDR2 FYNNEI.

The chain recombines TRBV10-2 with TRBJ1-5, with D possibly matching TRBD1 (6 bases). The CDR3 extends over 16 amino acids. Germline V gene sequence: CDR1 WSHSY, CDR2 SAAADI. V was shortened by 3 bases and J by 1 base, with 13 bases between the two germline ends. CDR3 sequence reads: CASSDITGLSNQPQHF. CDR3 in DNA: TGCGCCAGCAGTGACATCACAGGGTTGAGCAATCAGCCCCAGCATTTT.

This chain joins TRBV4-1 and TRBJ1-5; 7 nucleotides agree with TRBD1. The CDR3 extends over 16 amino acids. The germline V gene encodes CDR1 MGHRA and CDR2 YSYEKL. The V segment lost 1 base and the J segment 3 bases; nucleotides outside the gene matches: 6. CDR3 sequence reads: CASSQAPGQLNQPQHF. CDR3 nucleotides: TGCGCCAGCAGCCAAGCCCCGGGACAGCTCAATCAGCCCCAGCATTTT.